The clone carrying this T cell receptor beta chain showed up just a few times. Antigen: not known. Treatment meaning: oral pan-JAK inhibitor, 5-10 mg twice daily. Punch biopsies of lesional scalp, plus peripheral blood, were taken from alopecia areata patients. Extraction of RNA preceded its reverse transcription into cDNA, which served as the sequencing template. Only in-frame clones appear in the TCRdb table, and some are missing; sequencing was by immunoSEQ multiplex PCR. The table shows some 150,000 clones, with roughly 50% occurring only once. This entry is derived from a study of CD8+ T cells in alopecia areata. Study context: Once tofacitinib had been taken for 6 to 18 months, 6 months off drug followed.

Study-level points and caveats: Tofacitinib significantly lowered scalp clonality and expanded CD8+ clones among the top 100.

The material was CD8+ T cells sorted from blood, obtained at week 4, from a patient treated with tofacitinib. This clonotype was sampled from a human donor with alopecia areata.

In DNA, the CDR3 is TGCGCCAGCAGCCCGGACATCATCCTCGGCTACACCTTC. It encodes CASSPDIILGYTF. The chain employs TRBV5-1 and TRBJ1-2, with D maybe TRBD1 (5 bases). This CDR3 comprises 13 residues. Germline assignment: CDR1 SGHRS and CDR2 YFSETQ. V dropped 4 bases and J dropped 8 bases, with 15 bases sitting between them.